The 7 T cell receptor beta chains below come from one sample, sequenced in a study of shared clonotypes between healthy human individuals. Data came from immunoSEQ multiplex PCR; TCRdb stores just in-frame clones and leaves some out. The data show more than 150,000 clones, around 63% seen once. Sequencing was carried out using memory CD4+ T cells sorted from blood. As to subset: CD45RA-negative fraction. Every receptor here comes from a man between 25 and 39 years old in good health.

The chain recombines TRBV18 with TRBJ2-1; 8 bases fit TRBD1. Germline lookup yields CDR1 KGHSH and CDR2 LQKENI. This CDR3 has 15 amino acids. J was trimmed by 4 bases and V by 4 bases; bases with no gene match: 6. CDR3 region: CASSHDRGPYNEQFF. For the CDR3, the DNA is TGTGCCAGCTCACACGACAGGGGCCCGTACAATGAGCAGTTCTTC.

The gene calls are TRBV27 and TRBJ2-7; 10 bases are shared with TRBD1. The CDR3 consists of 15 residues. CDR1 is MNHEY and CDR2 is SMNVEV in the germline V gene (reference sequence). Trimming cost V 6 bases and J 2 bases; bases outside gene matches: 7. CDR3 residues: CASSKDRGGTYEQYF. In DNA, the CDR3 is TGTGCCAGCAGCAAGGACAGGGGGGGGACCTACGAGCAGTACTTC.

This clone has only a few counts. The rearrangement uses TRBV10-1 and TRBJ1-1; a possible D gene is TRBD1 (5 bases). V lost 4 bases and J 2 bases, leaving 8 bases between the germline ends. The CDR3 totals 13 residues. The germline V gene encodes CDR1 WNHNN and CDR2 SYGVQD (reference sequence). The DNA of the CDR3 is TGCGCCAGCAGTGTAACAGGTAACACTGAAGCTTTCTTT. Protein sequence: CASSVTGNTEAFF.

The chain joins TRBV5-1 to TRBJ2-5; the D call may be TRBD1 or TRBD2 (5 bases each). The CDR3 spans 14 residues. The V end lost 3 bases, the J end lost 0 bases, and 9 bases lay between the germline ends. CDR1 is SGHRS and CDR2 is YFSETQ in the germline V gene. CDR3 coding DNA: TGCGCCAGCAGCTGGGGGACCAACCAAGAGACCCAGTACTTC. As protein: CASSWGTNQETQYF.

This chain connects TRBV2 to TRBJ1-2, with TRBD1 matching over 7 bases. V was clipped by 6 bases and J by 8 bases; unmatched bases: 12. Germline CDR1 SNHLY, CDR2 FYNNEI. The CDR3 loop spans 14 amino acids. The CDR3 coding sequence is TGTGCCAGCAGAACAGGGGTGGGTTTGGGGGGCTACACCTTC. Translating it yields CASRTGVGLGGYTF.

The chain is built from TRBV11-1 and TRBJ1-1; D is possibly TRBD1 (6 bases). V lost 10 bases and J 0 bases, leaving 21 bases between the germline ends. The germline V gene has CDR1 SGHAT and CDR2 FQDESV (reference sequence). The CDR3 covers 16 residues. The CDR3 region is CATADSRGTMNTEAFF. In DNA, the CDR3 is TGTGCCACTGCGGACAGTCGGGGTACAATGAACACTGAAGCTTTCTTT.

This clone was seen just once. The chain uses TRBV5-4 and TRBJ2-7; tentatively, D is TRBD2 (6 bases). Germline assignment: CDR1 SGHNT and CDR2 YYREEE (reference sequence). The CDR3 spans 13 residues. V lost 0 bases and J lost 7, with 11 bases in between. The CDR3 nucleotides are TGTGCCAGCAGCTTGGATGCAGGGAGGGAGCAGTACTTC. Its translation is CASSLDAGREQYF. Combining the CDR3 with reference TRBV5-4 and TRBJ2-7 gives the whole variable domain ETGVTQSPTHLIKTRGQQVTLRCSSQSGHNTVSWYQQALGQGPQFIFQYYREEENGRGNFPPRFSGLQFPNYSSELNVNALELDDSALYLCASSLDAGREQYFGPGTRLTVT.